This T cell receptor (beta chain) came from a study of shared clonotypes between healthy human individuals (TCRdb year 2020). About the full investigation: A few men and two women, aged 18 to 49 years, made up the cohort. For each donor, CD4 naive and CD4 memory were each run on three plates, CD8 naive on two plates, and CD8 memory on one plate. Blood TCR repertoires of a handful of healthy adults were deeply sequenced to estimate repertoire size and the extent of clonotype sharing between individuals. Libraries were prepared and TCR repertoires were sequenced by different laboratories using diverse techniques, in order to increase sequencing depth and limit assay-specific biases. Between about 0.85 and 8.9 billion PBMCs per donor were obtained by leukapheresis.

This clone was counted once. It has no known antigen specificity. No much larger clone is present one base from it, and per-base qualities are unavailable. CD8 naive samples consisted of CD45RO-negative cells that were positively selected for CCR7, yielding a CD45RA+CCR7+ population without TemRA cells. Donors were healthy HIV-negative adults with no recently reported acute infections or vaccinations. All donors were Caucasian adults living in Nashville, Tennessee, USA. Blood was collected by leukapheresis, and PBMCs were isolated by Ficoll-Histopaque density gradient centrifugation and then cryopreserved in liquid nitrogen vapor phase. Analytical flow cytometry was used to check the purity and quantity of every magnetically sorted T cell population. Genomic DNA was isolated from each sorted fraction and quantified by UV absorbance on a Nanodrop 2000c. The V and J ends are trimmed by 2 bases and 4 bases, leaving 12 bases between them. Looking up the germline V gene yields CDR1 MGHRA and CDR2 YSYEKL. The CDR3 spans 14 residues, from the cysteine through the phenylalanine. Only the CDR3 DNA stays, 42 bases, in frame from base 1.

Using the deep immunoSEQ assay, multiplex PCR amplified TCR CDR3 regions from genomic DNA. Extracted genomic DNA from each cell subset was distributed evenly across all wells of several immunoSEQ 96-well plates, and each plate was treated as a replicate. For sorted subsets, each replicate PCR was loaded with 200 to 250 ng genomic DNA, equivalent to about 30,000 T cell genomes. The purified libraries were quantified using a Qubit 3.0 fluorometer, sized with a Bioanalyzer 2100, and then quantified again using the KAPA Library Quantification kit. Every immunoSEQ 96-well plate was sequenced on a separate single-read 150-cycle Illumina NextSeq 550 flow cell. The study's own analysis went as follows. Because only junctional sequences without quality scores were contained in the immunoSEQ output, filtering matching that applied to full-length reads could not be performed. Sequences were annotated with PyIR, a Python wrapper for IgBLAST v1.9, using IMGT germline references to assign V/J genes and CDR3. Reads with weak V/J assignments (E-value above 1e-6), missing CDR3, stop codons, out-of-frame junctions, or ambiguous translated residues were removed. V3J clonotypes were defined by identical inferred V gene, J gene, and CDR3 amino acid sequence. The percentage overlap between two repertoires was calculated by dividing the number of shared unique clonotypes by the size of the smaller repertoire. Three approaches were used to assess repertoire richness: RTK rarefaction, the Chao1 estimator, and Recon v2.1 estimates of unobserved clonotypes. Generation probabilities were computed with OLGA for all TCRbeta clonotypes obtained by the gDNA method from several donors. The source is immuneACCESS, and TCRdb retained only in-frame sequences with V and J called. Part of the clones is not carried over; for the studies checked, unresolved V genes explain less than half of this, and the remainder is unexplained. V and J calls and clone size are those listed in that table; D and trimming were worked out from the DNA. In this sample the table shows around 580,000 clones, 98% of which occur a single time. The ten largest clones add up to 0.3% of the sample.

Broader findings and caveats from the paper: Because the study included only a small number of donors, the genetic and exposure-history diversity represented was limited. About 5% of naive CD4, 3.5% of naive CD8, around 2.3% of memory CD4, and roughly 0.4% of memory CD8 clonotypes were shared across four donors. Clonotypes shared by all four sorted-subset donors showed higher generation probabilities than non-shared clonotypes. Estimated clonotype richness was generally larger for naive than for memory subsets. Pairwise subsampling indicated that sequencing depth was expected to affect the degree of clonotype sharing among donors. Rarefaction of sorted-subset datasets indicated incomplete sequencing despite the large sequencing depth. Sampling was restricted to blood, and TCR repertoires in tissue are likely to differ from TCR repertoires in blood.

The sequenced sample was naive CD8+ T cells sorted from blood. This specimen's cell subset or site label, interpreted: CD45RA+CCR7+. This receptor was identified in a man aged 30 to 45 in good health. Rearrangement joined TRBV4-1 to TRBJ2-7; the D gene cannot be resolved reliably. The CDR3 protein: CASSQQRTEYEQYF. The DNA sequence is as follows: TGCGCCAGCAGCCAACAGCGAACCGAATACGAGCAGTACTTC.